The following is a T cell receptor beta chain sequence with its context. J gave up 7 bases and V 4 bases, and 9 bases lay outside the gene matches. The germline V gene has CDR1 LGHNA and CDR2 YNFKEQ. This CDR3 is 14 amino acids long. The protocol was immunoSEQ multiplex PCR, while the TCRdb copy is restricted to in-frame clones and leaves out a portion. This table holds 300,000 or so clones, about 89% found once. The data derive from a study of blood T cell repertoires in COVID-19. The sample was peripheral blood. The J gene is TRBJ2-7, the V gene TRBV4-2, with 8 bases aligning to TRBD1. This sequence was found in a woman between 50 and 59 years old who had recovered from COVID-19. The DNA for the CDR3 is TGTGCCAGCAGCCCCAGACAGGGGTCGCGGGAGCAGTACTTC. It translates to CASSPRQGSREQYF.